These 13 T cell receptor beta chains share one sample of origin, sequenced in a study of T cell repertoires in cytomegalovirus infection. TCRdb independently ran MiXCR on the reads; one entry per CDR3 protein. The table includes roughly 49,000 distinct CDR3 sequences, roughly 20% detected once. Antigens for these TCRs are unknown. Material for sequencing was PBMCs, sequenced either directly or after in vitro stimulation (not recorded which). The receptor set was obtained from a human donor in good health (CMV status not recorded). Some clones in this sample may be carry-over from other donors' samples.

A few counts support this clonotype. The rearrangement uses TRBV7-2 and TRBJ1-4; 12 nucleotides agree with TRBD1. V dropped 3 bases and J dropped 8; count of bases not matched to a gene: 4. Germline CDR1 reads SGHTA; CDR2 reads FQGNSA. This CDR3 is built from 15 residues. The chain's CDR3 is CASSFGTGGDEKLFF. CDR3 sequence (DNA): TGTGCCAGCAGCTTTGGGACAGGGGGCGACGAAAAACTGTTTTTT. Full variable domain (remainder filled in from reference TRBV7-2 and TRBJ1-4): GAGVSQSPSNKVTEKGKDVELRCDPISGHTALYWYRQSLGQGLEFLIYFQGNSAPDKSGLPSDRFSAERTGGSVSTLTIQRTQQEDSAVYLCASSFGTGGDEKLFFGSGTQLSVL.

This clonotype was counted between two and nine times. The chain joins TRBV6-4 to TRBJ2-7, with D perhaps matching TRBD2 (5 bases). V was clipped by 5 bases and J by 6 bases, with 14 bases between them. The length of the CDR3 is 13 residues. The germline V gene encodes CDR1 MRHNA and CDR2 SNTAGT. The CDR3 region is CASSKEGAGEQYF. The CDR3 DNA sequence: TGTGCCAGCAGTAAAGAGGGTGCTGGCGAGCAGTACTTC.

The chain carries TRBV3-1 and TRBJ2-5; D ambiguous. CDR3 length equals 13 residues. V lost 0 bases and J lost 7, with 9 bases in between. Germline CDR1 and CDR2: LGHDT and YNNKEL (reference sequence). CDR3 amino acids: CASSQESAATQYF. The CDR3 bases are TGTGCCAGCAGCCAAGAGTCGGCGGCGACCCAGTACTTC.

The CDR3 bases are TGTGCCAGCAGCTTACCGGGACTATACCGCCCGAATGAGCAGTTCTTC. Translating it yields CASSLPGLYRPNEQFF. The J gene is TRBJ2-1, the V gene TRBV7-9, with 7 positions matching TRBD2. This CDR3 comprises 16 residues. Trimming at V came to 2 bases and at J to 7 bases, leaving 11 bases not matched to a gene. CDR1 and CDR2 from the germline V gene are SEHNR and FQNEAQ (reference sequence).

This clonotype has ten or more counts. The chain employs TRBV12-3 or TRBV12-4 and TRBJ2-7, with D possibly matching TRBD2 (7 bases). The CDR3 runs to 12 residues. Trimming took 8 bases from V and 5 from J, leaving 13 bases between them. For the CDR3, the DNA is TGTGCCAGCGCACCGGGGGGCCACGAGCAGTACTTC. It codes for CASAPGGHEQYF.

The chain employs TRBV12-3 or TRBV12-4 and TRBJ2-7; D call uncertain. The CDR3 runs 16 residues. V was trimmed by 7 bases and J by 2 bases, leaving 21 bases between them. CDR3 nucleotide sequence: TGTGCCAGCACCCCTTCAGGCCCAAGAGCCCCCTACGAGCAGTACTTC. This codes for CASTPSGPRAPYEQYF.

The CDR3, as DNA: TGCAGTGCTAGAAGACAGGGGGCCGGGTACAATGAGCAGTTCTTC. Residues: CSARRQGAGYNEQFF. The chain carries TRBV20-1 and TRBJ2-1; 10 bases are shared with TRBD1. This CDR3 region has 15 residues. The germline V gene has CDR1 DFQATT and CDR2 SNEGSKA (reference sequence). V gave up 2 bases and J gave up 4 bases; unmatched junction bases: 5.

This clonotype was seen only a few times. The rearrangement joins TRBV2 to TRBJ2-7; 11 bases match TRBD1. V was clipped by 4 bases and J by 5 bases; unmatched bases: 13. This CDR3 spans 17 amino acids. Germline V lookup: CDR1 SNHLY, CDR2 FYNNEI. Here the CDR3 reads CASSGLPGQGGIHEQYF. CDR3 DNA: TGTGCCAGCAGTGGTCTACCGGGACAGGGGGGGATACACGAGCAGTACTTC.

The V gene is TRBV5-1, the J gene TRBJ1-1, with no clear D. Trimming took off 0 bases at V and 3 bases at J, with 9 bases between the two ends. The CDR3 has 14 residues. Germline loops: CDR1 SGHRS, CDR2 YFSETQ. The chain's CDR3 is CASSLVLEDTEAFF. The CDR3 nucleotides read TGCGCCAGCAGCTTGGTTTTAGAGGACACTGAAGCTTTCTTT.

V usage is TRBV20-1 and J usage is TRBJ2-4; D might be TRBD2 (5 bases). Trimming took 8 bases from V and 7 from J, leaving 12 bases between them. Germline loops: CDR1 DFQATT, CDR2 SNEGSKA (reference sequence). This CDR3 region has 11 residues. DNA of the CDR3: TGCAGTCTCAACCCGGGGAACATTCAGTACTTC. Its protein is CSLNPGNIQYF.

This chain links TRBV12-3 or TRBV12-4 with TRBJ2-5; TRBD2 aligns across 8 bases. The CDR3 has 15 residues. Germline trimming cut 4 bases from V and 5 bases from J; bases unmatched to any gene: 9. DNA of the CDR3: TGTGCCAGCAGTTACCCCTTCGGGACTAGGGAGACCCAGTACTTC. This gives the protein CASSYPFGTRETQYF.

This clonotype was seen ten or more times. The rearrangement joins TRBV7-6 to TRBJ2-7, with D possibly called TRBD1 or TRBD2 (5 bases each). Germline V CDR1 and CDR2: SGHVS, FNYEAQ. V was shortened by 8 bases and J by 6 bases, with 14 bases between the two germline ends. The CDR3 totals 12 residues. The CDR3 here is CASVGASVEQYF. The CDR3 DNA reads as TGTGCCAGCGTCGGGGCTTCGGTCGAGCAGTACTTC.

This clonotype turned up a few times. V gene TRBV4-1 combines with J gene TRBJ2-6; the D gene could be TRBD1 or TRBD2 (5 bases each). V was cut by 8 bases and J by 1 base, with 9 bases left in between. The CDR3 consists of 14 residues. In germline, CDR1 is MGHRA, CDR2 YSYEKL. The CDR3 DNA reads TGCGCCAGCCGAGGGGAATCTGGGGCCAACGTCCTGACTTTC. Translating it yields CASRGESGANVLTF.